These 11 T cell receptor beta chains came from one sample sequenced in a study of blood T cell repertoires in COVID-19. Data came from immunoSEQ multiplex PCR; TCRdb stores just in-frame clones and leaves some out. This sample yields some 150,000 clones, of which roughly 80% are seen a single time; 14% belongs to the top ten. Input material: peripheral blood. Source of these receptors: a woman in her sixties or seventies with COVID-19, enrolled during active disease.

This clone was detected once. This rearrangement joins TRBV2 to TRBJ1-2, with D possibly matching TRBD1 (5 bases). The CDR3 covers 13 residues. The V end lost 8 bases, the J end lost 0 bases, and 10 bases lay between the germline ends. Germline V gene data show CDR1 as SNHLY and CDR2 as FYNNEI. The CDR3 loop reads CASGAVTNYGYTF. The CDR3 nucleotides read TGTGCCAGCGGGGCAGTAACTAACTATGGCTACACCTTC. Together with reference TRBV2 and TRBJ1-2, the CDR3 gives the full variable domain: EPEVTQTPSHQVTQMGQEVILRCVPISNHLYFYWYRQILGQKVEFLVSFYNNEISEKSEIFDDQFSVERPDGSNFTLKIRSTKLEDSAMYFCASGAVTNYGYTFGSGTRLTVV.

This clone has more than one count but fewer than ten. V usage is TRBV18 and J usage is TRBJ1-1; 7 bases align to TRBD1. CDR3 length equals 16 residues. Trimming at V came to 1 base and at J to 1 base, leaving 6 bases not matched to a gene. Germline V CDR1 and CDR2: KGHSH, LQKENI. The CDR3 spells CASSPRTGRRNTEAFF. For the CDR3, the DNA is TGTGCCAGCTCACCACGGACAGGCCGGAGGAACACTGAAGCTTTCTTT.

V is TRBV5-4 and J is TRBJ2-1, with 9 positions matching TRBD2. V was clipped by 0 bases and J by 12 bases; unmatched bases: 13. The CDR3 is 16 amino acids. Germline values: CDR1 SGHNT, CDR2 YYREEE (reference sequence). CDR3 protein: CASSLGTPGLAWLQFF. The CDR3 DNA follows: TGTGCCAGCAGCTTGGGGACACCGGGACTAGCTTGGTTGCAGTTCTTC.

The CDR3 nucleotides read TGTGCCAGCAGTCCTCGGGACAGGGGGTTAAACAATGAGCAGTTCTTC. Translating it yields CASSPRDRGLNNEQFF. The chain has TRBV28 and TRBJ2-1, with 11 bases lining up with TRBD1. The V and J ends lost 5 bases and 5 bases, in that order; junction bases with no gene match: 8. In germline, CDR1 is MDHEN, CDR2 SYDVKM. The CDR3 has 16 residues.

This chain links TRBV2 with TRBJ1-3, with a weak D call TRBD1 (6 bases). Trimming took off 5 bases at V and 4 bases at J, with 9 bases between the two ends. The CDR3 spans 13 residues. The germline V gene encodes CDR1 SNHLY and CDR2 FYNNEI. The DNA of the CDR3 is TGTGCCAGCAGTAAAGACAGGGGAAACACCATATATTTT. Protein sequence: CASSKDRGNTIYF.

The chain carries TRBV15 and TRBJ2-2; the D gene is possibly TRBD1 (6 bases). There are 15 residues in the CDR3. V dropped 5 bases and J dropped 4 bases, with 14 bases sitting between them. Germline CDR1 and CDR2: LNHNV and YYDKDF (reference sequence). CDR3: CATSVFQGSTGELFF. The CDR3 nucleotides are TGTGCCACCAGCGTTTTCCAGGGGAGCACCGGGGAGCTGTTTTTT.

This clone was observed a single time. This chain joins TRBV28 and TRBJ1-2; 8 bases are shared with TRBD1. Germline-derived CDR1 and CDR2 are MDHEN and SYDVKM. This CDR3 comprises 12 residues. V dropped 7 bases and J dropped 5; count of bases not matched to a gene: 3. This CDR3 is CASTTGDYGYTF. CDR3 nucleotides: TGTGCCAGCACGACAGGGGATTATGGCTACACCTTC.

This CDR3 reads CAWSLGDEQYF. The DNA for the CDR3 is TGTGCCTGGAGTCTAGGGGACGAGCAGTACTTC. V and J are TRBV30 and TRBJ2-7; tentative D call: TRBD1 (5 bases). V lost 2 bases, J lost 5 bases, and 7 bases lay in between. CDR3 length: 11 amino acids. CDR1 is GTSNPN and CDR2 is SVGIG in the germline V gene (reference sequence).

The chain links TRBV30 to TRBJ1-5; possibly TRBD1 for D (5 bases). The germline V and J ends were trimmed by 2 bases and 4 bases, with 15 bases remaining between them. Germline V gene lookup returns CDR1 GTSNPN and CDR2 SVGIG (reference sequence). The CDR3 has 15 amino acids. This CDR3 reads CAWSQWGGPNQPQHF. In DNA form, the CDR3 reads TGTGCCTGGAGTCAATGGGGGGGACCAAATCAGCCCCAGCATTTT. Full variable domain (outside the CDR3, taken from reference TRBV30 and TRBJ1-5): SQTIHQWPATLVQPVGSPLSLECTVEGTSNPNLYWYRQAAGRGLQLLFYSVGIGQISSEVPQNLSASRPQDRQFILSSKKLLLSDSGFYLCAWSQWGGPNQPQHFGDGTRLSIL.

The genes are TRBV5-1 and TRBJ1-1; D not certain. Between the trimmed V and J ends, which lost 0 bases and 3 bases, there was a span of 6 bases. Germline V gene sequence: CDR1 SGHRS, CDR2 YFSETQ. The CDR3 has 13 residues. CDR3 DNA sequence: TGCGCCAGCAGCTTGGGTCGGTACACTGAAGCTTTCTTT. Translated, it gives CASSLGRYTEAFF.

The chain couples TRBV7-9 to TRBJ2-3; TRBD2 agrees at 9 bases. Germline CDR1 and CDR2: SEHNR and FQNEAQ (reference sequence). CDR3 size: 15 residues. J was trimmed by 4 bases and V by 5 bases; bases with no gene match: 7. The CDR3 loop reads CASSPAGGQPDTQYF. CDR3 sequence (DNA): TGTGCCAGCAGCCCGGCGGGAGGGCAACCAGATACGCAGTATTTT.